This T cell receptor beta chain was captured in a study of blood T cell repertoires in COVID-19. Method: immunoSEQ multiplex PCR; TCRdb's copy keeps in-frame clones and lacks some. This sample has some 78,000 clones, with roughly 90% found just once. Per the germline V gene, CDR1 is LGHNA and CDR2 is YSLEER. The length of the CDR3 is 13 residues. V lost 0 bases to trimming and J lost 7 bases, with 9 bases between them. What was sequenced was peripheral blood. The rearrangement links TRBV4-3 to TRBJ1-2; the D is unclear. The TCR was taken from a man over 45 with active or convalescent COVID-19. CDR3 DNA sequence: TGCGCCAGCAGCCAAGATAGAGGTTTTGGCTACACCTTC. Translation: CASSQDRGFGYTF.